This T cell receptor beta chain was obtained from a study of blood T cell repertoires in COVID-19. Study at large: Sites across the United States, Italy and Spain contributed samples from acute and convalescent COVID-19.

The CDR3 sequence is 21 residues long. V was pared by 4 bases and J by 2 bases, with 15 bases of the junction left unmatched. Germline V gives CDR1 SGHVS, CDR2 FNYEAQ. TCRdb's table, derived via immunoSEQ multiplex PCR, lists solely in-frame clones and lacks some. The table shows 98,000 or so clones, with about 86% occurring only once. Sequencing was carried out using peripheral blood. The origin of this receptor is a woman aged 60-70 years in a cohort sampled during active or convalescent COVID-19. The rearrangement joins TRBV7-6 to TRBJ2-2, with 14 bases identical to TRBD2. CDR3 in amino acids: CASSSLGGLAGDGGNTGELFF. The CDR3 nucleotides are TGTGCCAGCAGCTCTCTAGGGGGACTAGCGGGAGACGGGGGTAACACCGGGGAGCTGTTTTTT.